This T cell receptor (beta chain) was observed in a study of cytomegalovirus exposure and HLA in healthy donors. Notes on the study in general: Accounts indicate the classifier identified cytomegalovirus status with strong specificity and sensitivity. The study flagged about 150 TCR beta chains as cytomegalovirus-associated.

The table came from immunoSEQ multiplex PCR; TCRdb's copy has only in-frame clones and leaves some out. This sample has about 160,000 clones; about four fifths occur once, and the top ten carry 10%. A word on this clone: Its antigen is unidentified.

The CDR3 has 13 residues. Germline-derived CDR1 and CDR2 are WNHNN and SYGVQD (reference sequence). J lost 4 bases, V lost 8 bases, and 0 bases had no gene match. This TCR came from a man aged 30 to 39 in good health and CMV-seropositive. The sequenced sample was PBMCs. The chain employs TRBV10-1 and TRBJ2-2, with TRBD1 matching 11 bases. CDR3: CASGQGATGELFF. The CDR3 region has the DNA TGCGCCAGCGGACAGGGGGCCACCGGGGAGCTGTTTTTT.